These 32 T cell receptor beta chains were all obtained from the same sample, sequenced in a study of shared clonotypes between healthy human individuals. Repertoires were generated with immunoSEQ multiplex PCR, while TCRdb's copy carries only in-frame clones and drops some. The profile shows around 1.9 million clones, approximately 94% of them singletons. Naive CD8 cells comprised CD45RO-negative, CCR7-positively selected cells, excluding terminally differentiated effector memory CD45RA+ cells. Sequencing used naive CD8+ T cells from PBMCs. These TCRs come from a man aged 18 to 30 in good health. Some clones in this sample may be carry-over from other donors' samples.

This CDR3 is CASSLIRNEYEQYF. DNA for the CDR3: TGCGCCAGCAGCCTTATCCGGAATGAGTACGAGCAGTACTTC. This chain joins TRBV4-3 and TRBJ2-7; no clear D gene. The germline V gene has CDR1 LGHNA and CDR2 YSLEER. V was shortened by 4 bases and J by 4 bases, with 14 bases between the two germline ends. The CDR3 totals 14 residues.

This chain links TRBV2 with TRBJ2-3, with a possible D match to TRBD2 (6 bases). The V gene lost 6 bases and the J gene lost 1 base, with 17 bases spanning the gap. Germline lookup yields CDR1 SNHLY and CDR2 FYNNEI. The CDR3 length is 16 residues. CDR3 in amino acids: CASRGWGEARTDTQYF. The CDR3 DNA reads TGTGCCAGCAGAGGCTGGGGGGAGGCCCGCACAGATACGCAGTATTTT. Full variable domain (remainder filled in from reference TRBV2 and TRBJ2-3): EPEVTQTPSHQVTQMGQEVILRCVPISNHLYFYWYRQILGQKVEFLVSFYNNEISEKSEIFDDQFSVERPDGSNFTLKIRSTKLEDSAMYFCASRGWGEARTDTQYFGPGTRLTVL.

The CDR3 nucleotides are TGCGCCAGCAGCCCCCTCCGGGGCGGCTACACCTTC. Translating gives CASSPLRGGYTF. The chain combines TRBV4-1 with TRBJ1-2, with D tentatively TRBD1 (5 bases). Looked up from germline, CDR1 is MGHRA and CDR2 is YSYEKL. The CDR3 has 12 amino acids. V dropped 4 bases and J dropped 8 bases, with 11 bases sitting between them.

This chain connects TRBV19 to TRBJ1-5; a weak D match, TRBD1 (6 bases). Trimming shortened V by 1 base and J by 6 bases, and 13 bases separated the two germline ends. The CDR3 runs to 15 residues. Germline CDR1 is LNHDA and CDR2 is SQIVND (reference sequence). Here the CDR3 DNA reads TGTGCCAGTAGTATAGGGCCCGGAGGGGGTCAGCCCCAGCATTTT. Its protein is CASSIGPGGGQPQHF. The full variable domain, its missing parts supplied by reference TRBV19 and TRBJ1-5, is DGGITQSPKYLFRKEGQNVTLSCEQNLNHDAMYWYRQDPGQGLRLIYYSQIVNDFQKGDIAEGYSVSREKKESFPLTVTSAQKNPTAFYLCASSIGPGGGQPQHFGDGTRLSIL.

CDR3 bases: TGCGCCAGCAGCTTGGCCGGACAGGGGACTGAAGCTTTCTTT. It is translated as CASSLAGQGTEAFF. The chain employs TRBV5-1 and TRBJ1-1; TRBD1 matches 9 bases. J lost 5 bases, V lost 0 bases, and 2 bases had no gene match. CDR1 and CDR2 (germline): SGHRS, YFSETQ. The CDR3 runs to 14 residues.

V usage is TRBV28 and J usage is TRBJ1-1, with 9 bases aligning to TRBD1. The CDR3 is made up of 14 amino acids. Germline loops: CDR1 MDHEN, CDR2 SYDVKM. Losses at the gene ends were 3 bases for V and 5 bases for J; bases not matched to a gene: 4. The DNA of the CDR3 is TGTGCCAGCAGTTTGGACAGGGGATGGACTGAAGCTTTCTTT. It yields the protein CASSLDRGWTEAFF.

With respect to this clone: The same CDR3 arises from other DNA sequences in this sample as well. This rearrangement joins TRBV27 to TRBJ1-1; D call uncertain. V gave up 0 bases and J gave up 4 bases, with 6 bases separating them. Germline V gene sequence: CDR1 MNHEY, CDR2 SMNVEV (reference sequence). The CDR3 totals 13 residues. CDR3 sequence reads: CASSLSPSTEAFF. DNA of the CDR3: TGTGCCAGCAGTTTATCGCCAAGCACTGAAGCTTTCTTT.

V and J are TRBV4-3 and TRBJ2-1; TRBD1 or TRBD2 may be the D gene (7 bases each). The CDR3 totals 17 residues. Trimming removed 0 bases from V and 8 bases from J, with 20 bases in between. CDR1 is LGHNA and CDR2 is YSLEER in the germline V gene. CDR3 nucleotides: TGCGCCAGCAGCCAAGAGGGGAGGGGGCTCGTTTTCTATGAGCAGTTCTTC. Translated: CASSQEGRGLVFYEQFF.

The chain is built from TRBV7-7 and TRBJ1-1; 7 nucleotides agree with TRBD1. The CDR3 consists of 15 residues. Unmatched junction bases numbered 10, after V lost 5 bases and J lost 4 bases. Germline CDR1 SSHAT, CDR2 FNYEAQ (reference sequence). The CDR3 DNA is TGTGCCAGCAGCCCCACCCCAGGGGGTCGCACTGAAGCTTTCTTT. Translation gives CASSPTPGGRTEAFF. Based on the CDR3 plus reference TRBV7-7 and TRBJ1-1, the full variable domain is GAGVSQSPRYKVTKRGQDVTLRCDPISSHATLYWYQQALGQGPEFLTYFNYEAQPDKSGLPSDRFSAERPEGSISTLTIQRTEQRDSAMYRCASSPTPGGRTEAFFGQGTRLTVV.

The gene calls are TRBV28 and TRBJ2-1; D is undetermined. CDR3 size: 13 residues. Trimming pared 3 bases from V and 10 bases from J, leaving 13 bases between. Per the germline V gene, CDR1 is MDHEN and CDR2 is SYDVKM. DNA for the CDR3: TGTGCCAGCAGTTTTATGCGCGCAAGCGAGCAGTTCTTC. Translated, it gives CASSFMRASEQFF.

The V gene is TRBV19, the J gene TRBJ2-7, with D maybe TRBD1 (6 bases). Germline lookup yields CDR1 LNHDA and CDR2 SQIVND (reference sequence). V lost 0 bases and J 2 bases, leaving 14 bases between the germline ends. The CDR3 runs 16 residues. The CDR3 DNA reads as TGTGCCAGTAGTATAGATCTGGAGACAGGCACCTACGAGCAGTACTTC. Translated, it gives CASSIDLETGTYEQYF.

Only one count was recorded for this clone. The CDR3 spells CASSFGRDSYEQYF. The CDR3 DNA is TGTGCCAGCAGCTTCGGCAGGGACTCCTACGAGCAGTACTTC. J is TRBJ2-7 and V is TRBV7-9; possibly TRBD1 for D (5 bases). The germline gives CDR1 SEHNR, CDR2 FQNEAQ (reference sequence). This CDR3 is 14 amino acids long. The ends were cut back, 3 bases at V and 0 bases at J, with 9 bases in the middle.

This rearrangement joins TRBV6-6 to TRBJ1-5; no clear D gene. This CDR3 has 16 residues. With 1 base removed from V and 0 bases from J, the gap between germline ends came to 10 bases. CDR1 is MNHNY and CDR2 is SVGAGI in the germline V gene (reference sequence). The DNA of the CDR3 is TGTGCCAGCAGTTACTTGGGCACTAATAGCAATCAGCCCCAGCATTTT. Protein product: CASSYLGTNSNQPQHF.

V usage is TRBV28 and J usage is TRBJ2-7; 7 bases are shared with TRBD1. The ends lost 2 bases at V and 3 bases at J; junction bases unmatched: 16. CDR1 is MDHEN, CDR2 SYDVKM, per germline. This CDR3 has 18 amino acids. The CDR3 DNA sequence: TGTGCCAGCAGTTTACCCACGTCACCAGGGACAGTACGCTACGAGCAGTACTTC. It translates to CASSLPTSPGTVRYEQYF.

Note on this clone: Other nucleotide sequences from this sample produce the same CDR3. The V gene is TRBV18, the J gene TRBJ2-5; D gene ambiguous. Trimming took off 0 bases at V and 2 bases at J, with 4 bases between the two ends. Germline lookup yields CDR1 KGHSH and CDR2 LQKENI. This CDR3 has 13 residues. Written as DNA, the CDR3 is TGTGCCAGCTCACCACCTTTACAAGAGACCCAGTACTTC. The encoded protein is CASSPPLQETQYF.

This clone has only one observation. This chain links TRBV9 with TRBJ1-1, with unresolved D. The CDR3 spans 13 residues. Germline lookup yields CDR1 SGDLS and CDR2 YYNGEE. V shed 0 bases and J shed 7 bases, with 10 bases lying between them. The CDR3 region is CASSVAIGLEAFF. CDR3 nucleotides: TGTGCCAGCAGCGTAGCGATCGGGCTTGAAGCTTTCTTT.

This chain connects TRBV7-8 to TRBJ1-4; D gene unclear. Per the germline V gene, CDR1 is SGHVS and CDR2 is FQNEAQ. This CDR3 comprises 14 residues. V was cut by 10 bases and J by 8 bases, with 20 bases left in between. As DNA, the CDR3 is TGTGCCACCACATATGGTGGTATTGGGGAAAAACTGTTTTTT. This translates into CATTYGGIGEKLFF.

This sequence joins TRBV11-2 and TRBJ2-7; the match to TRBD1 covers 7 bases. The CDR3 extends over 15 amino acids. With V trimmed by 1 base and J by 10 bases, 13 bases remained unmatched. The germline V gene encodes CDR1 SGHAT and CDR2 FQNNGV. In DNA form, the CDR3 reads TGTGCCAGCAGCTTAGTATCGCAGGGGGACCGTTTACAGTACTTC. Translating it yields CASSLVSQGDRLQYF. Drawing the rest from reference TRBV11-2 and TRBJ2-7, the complete variable domain is EAGVAQSPRYKIIEKRQSVAFWCNPISGHATLYWYQQILGQGPKLLIQFQNNGVVDDSQLPKDRFSAERLKGVDSTLKIQPAKLEDSAVYLCASSLVSQGDRLQYFGPGTRLTVT.

The chain has TRBV19 and TRBJ2-1; weak D call: TRBD1 (6 bases). V shed 5 bases and J shed 0 bases, with 8 bases lying between them. Germline-derived CDR1 and CDR2 are LNHDA and SQIVND (reference sequence). CDR3 length: 14 amino acids. This CDR3 reads CASSSQGSYNEQFF. The CDR3 bases are TGTGCCAGTAGTTCACAGGGCTCCTACAATGAGCAGTTCTTC.

The genes are TRBV10-3 and TRBJ2-2; 7 bases match TRBD1. Germline V lookup: CDR1 ENHRY, CDR2 SYGVKD. V gave up 6 bases and J gave up 5 bases; unmatched junction bases: 3. The CDR3 contains 13 residues. The CDR3 region is CAISPDRTGELFF. The CDR3 DNA sequence: TGTGCCATCAGCCCGGACAGGACCGGGGAGCTGTTTTTT.

The rearrangement uses TRBV15 and TRBJ2-2; 13 bases are shared with TRBD2. Germline loops: CDR1 LNHNV, CDR2 YYDKDF (reference sequence). The length of the CDR3 is 17 residues. The V gene end was trimmed by 4 bases and the J gene end by 6 bases; junction bases not matched to a gene: 8. CDR3 loop: CATSTLGLAGAAGELFF. The CDR3 nucleotides read TGTGCCACCAGCACCCTCGGACTAGCGGGAGCGGCCGGGGAGCTGTTTTTT.

The J gene is TRBJ1-1, the V gene TRBV5-1; tentatively, D is TRBD1 (6 bases). V was shortened by 0 bases and J by 3 bases, with 15 bases between the two germline ends. Germline loops: CDR1 SGHRS, CDR2 YFSETQ. The CDR3 is 16 residues long. CDR3 bases: TGCGCCAGCAGCTTGGCGGTCAGGGGAACGCACACTGAAGCTTTCTTT. Its protein is CASSLAVRGTHTEAFF.

The V call is TRBV28, the J call TRBJ1-2, with D tentatively TRBD1 (5 bases). Trimming took 6 bases from V and 0 from J, leaving 8 bases between them. CDR1 and CDR2 (germline): MDHEN, SYDVKM. The CDR3 spans 13 residues. CDR3 sequence (DNA): TGTGCCAGCAGACAGGACCCTAACTATGGCTACACCTTC. Translated: CASRQDPNYGYTF.

The CDR3 protein is CASSRTRKREIYEQYF. The CDR3 coding sequence is TGCGCCAGCAGCAGAACTCGAAAGCGGGAGATCTACGAGCAGTACTTC. V is TRBV5-1 and J is TRBJ2-7; 8 bases fit TRBD2. V lost 4 bases to trimming and J lost 3 bases; unmatched junction nucleotides: 12. Germline loops: CDR1 SGHRS, CDR2 YFSETQ. The CDR3 totals 16 residues.

The V call is TRBV14, the J call TRBJ2-1, with D perhaps matching TRBD1 or TRBD2 (7 bases each). There are 18 residues in the CDR3. The ends were cut back, 2 bases at V and 9 bases at J, with 26 bases in the middle. Germline V gene sequence: CDR1 SGHDN, CDR2 FVKESK. The CDR3, as DNA: TGTGCCAGCAGCCAAAAAAGGGACAGACTAGCATGGTCGCCTGAGCAGTTCTTC. It translates to CASSQKRDRLAWSPEQFF.

This clone was observed a handful of times. V and J are TRBV27 and TRBJ2-7, with 7 bases lining up with TRBD1. J was trimmed by 3 bases and V by 5 bases; bases with no gene match: 4. Germline values: CDR1 MNHEY, CDR2 SMNVEV (reference sequence). The CDR3 totals 13 residues. The CDR3 DNA reads as TGTGCCAGCAGTACCGGGACAGTCTACGAGCAGTACTTC. It yields the protein CASSTGTVYEQYF.

Of note for this clone: At one of its ends the junction is not consistent with the germline gene, which may arise from a read error. This chain links TRBV27 with TRBJ2-7, with TRBD2 matching over 9 bases. This CDR3 has 15 amino acids. The V gene's germline CDR1 is MNHEY and CDR2 SMNVEV (reference sequence). This CDR3 reads CASSPRTSVGYEQYF. In nucleotides, the CDR3 is TGTGCCAGCAGCCCAAGGACTAGCGTGGGCTACGAGCAATACTTC.

In the case of this clone: Additional DNA sequences in this sample encode the identical CDR3. The chain joins TRBV27 to TRBJ2-1; D possibly corresponds to TRBD1 (6 bases). CDR1 is MNHEY and CDR2 is SMNVEV in the germline V gene (reference sequence). Trimming cost V 7 bases and J 0 bases, with 13 bases left between them. The CDR3 loop spans 15 amino acids. The CDR3 DNA is TGTGCCAGCACCCCTAGAGGGGGCTCCTACAATGAGCAGTTCTTC. It yields the protein CASTPRGGSYNEQFF.

The chain employs TRBV6-1 and TRBJ1-1; D perhaps matches TRBD1 (6 bases). CDR1 MNHNS and CDR2 SASEGT come from the germline V gene. The CDR3 consists of 12 residues. Trimming took 6 bases from V and 6 from J, leaving 11 bases between them. DNA of the CDR3: TGTGCCAGCAGACAGGGCGTCGCTGAAGCTTTCTTT. Translating it yields CASRQGVAEAFF.

The chain is built from TRBV27 and TRBJ2-3, with 10 bases lining up with TRBD2. Germline V gene data show CDR1 as MNHEY and CDR2 as SMNVEV (reference sequence). The length of the CDR3 is 22 residues. J gave up 0 bases and V 6 bases, and 24 bases lay outside the gene matches. Here the CDR3 DNA reads TGTGCCAGCAGCCAATTTGTGGGGAGTGGACTAGCGGACACTTATAGCACAGATACGCAGTATTTT. This sequence encodes CASSQFVGSGLADTYSTDTQYF.

The chain has TRBV6-5 and TRBJ1-1; D remains unclear. The ends were cut back, 1 base at V and 6 bases at J, with 9 bases in the middle. There are 13 residues in the CDR3. Germline V CDR1 and CDR2: MNHEY, SVGAGI. For the CDR3, the DNA is TGTGCCAGCAGTTACTACGCGACCTCTGAAGCTTTCTTT. It encodes CASSYYATSEAFF.

The chain carries TRBV19 and TRBJ2-5; D may be TRBD2 (5 bases). Trimming cost V 5 bases and J 5 bases, with 15 bases left between them. Per the germline V gene, CDR1 is LNHDA and CDR2 is SQIVND (reference sequence). The CDR3 is 14 residues long. The CDR3 region is CASSATRGPETQYF. The CDR3, as DNA: TGTGCCAGTAGTGCGACCCGGGGTCCGGAGACCCAGTACTTC.